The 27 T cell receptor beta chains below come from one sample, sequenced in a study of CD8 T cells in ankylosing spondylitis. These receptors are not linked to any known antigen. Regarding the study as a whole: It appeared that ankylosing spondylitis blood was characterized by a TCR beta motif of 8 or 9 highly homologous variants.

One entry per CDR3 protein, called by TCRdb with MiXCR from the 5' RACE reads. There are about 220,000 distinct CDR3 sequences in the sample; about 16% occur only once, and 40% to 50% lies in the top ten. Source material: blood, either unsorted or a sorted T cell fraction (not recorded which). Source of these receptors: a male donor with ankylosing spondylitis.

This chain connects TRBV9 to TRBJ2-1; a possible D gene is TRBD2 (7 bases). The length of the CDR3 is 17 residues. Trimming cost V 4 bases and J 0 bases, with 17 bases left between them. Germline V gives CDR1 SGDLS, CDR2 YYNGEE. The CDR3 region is CASSPSLGGASYNEQFF. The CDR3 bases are TGTGCCAGCAGCCCCTCCCTTGGGGGGGCCTCCTACAATGAGCAGTTCTTC.

CDR3 loop: CSVRGRGYGYTF. CDR3 DNA: TGCAGTGTGAGGGGGCGCGGCTATGGCTACACCTTC. This chain uses TRBV20-1 with TRBJ1-2; 7 bases match TRBD1. The CDR3 spans 12 residues. The V gene's germline CDR1 is DFQATT and CDR2 SNEGSKA (reference sequence). Trimming at V came to 7 bases and at J to 4 bases, leaving 6 bases not matched to a gene.

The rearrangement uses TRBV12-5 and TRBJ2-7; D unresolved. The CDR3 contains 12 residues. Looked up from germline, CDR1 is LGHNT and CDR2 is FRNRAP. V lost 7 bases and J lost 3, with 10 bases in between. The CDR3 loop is CASALNLYEQYF. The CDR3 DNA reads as TGTGCTAGTGCCCTGAACCTCTACGAGCAGTACTTC. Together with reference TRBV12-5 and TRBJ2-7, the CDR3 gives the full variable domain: DARVTQTPRHKVTEMGQEVTMRCQPILGHNTVFWYRQTMMQGLELLAYFRNRAPLDDSGMPKDRFSAEMPDATLATLKIQPSEPRDSAVYFCASALNLYEQYFGPGTRLTVT.

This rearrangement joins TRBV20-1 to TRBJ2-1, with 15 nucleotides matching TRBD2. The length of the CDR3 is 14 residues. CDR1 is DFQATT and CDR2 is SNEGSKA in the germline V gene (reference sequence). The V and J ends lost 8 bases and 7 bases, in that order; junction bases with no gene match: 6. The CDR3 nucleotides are TGCAGTAGATCGGGACTAGCGGGAGGTAATGAGCAGTTCTTC. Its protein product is CSRSGLAGGNEQFF.

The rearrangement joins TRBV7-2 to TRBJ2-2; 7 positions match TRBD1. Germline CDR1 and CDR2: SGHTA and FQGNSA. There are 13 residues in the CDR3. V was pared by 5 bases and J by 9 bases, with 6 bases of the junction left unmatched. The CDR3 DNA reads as TGTGCCAGCAGCGGGCTGACAGGGTGGGAGCTGTTTTTT. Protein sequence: CASSGLTGWELFF.

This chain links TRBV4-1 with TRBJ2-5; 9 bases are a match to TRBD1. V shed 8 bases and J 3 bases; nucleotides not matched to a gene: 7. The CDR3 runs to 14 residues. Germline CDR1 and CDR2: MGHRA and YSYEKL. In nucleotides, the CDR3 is TGCGCCAGCGCTCCCAGGACAGGGGAAGAGACCCAGTACTTC. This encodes CASAPRTGEETQYF.

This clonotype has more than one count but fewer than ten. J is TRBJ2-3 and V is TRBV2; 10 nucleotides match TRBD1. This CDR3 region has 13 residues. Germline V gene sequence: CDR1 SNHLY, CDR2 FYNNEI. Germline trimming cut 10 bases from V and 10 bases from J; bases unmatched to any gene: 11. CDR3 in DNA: TGTGCCACCGGGACAGGGGTTTTTTATTCGCAGTATTTT. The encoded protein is CATGTGVFYSQYF.

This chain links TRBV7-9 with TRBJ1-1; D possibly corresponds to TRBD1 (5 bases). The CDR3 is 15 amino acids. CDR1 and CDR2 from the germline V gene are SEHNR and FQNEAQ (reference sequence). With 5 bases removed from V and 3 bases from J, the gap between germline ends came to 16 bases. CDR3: CASSPPGDVDTEAFF. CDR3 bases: TGTGCCAGCAGCCCACCCGGGGACGTGGACACTGAAGCTTTCTTT.

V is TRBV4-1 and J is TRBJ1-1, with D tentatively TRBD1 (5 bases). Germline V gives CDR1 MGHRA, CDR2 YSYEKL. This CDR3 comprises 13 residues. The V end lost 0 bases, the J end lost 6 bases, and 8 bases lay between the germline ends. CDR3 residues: CASSQDLRAEAFF. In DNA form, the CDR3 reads TGCGCCAGCAGCCAAGATCTCAGGGCTGAAGCTTTCTTT.

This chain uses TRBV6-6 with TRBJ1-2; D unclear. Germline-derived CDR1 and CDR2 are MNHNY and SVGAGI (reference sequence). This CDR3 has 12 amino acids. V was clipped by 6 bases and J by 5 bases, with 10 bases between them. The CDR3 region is CASRSGGYGYTF. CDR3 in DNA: TGTGCCAGCAGGTCAGGAGGTTATGGCTACACCTTC.

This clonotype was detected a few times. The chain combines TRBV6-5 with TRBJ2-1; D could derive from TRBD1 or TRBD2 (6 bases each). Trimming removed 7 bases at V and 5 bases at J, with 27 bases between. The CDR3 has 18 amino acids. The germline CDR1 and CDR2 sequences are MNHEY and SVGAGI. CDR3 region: CASTVLAGIWDTNNEQFF. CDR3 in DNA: TGTGCCAGCACTGTACTAGCAGGGATTTGGGACACTAACAATGAGCAGTTCTTC.

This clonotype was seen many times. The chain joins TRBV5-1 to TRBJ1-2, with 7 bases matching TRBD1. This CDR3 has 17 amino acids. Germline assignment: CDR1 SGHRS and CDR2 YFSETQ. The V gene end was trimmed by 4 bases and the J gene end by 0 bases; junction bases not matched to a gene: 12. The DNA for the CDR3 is TGCGCCAGCAGCGCCCAGGGGGGGAGTTTAGCTAACTATGGCTACACCTTC. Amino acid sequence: CASSAQGGSLANYGYTF.

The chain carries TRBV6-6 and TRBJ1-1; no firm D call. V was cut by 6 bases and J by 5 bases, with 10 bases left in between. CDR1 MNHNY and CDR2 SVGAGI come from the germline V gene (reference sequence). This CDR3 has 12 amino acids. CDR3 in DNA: TGTGCCAGCAGCCTAACCCAAACTGAAGCTTTCTTT. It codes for CASSLTQTEAFF.

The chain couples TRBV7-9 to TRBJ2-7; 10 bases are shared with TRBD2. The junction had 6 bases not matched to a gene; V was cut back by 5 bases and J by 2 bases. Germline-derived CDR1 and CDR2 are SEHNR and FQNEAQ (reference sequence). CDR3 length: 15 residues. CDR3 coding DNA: TGTGCCAGCAGCCAGCCCGGGACTAGCGCCTACGAGCAGTACTTC. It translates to CASSQPGTSAYEQYF. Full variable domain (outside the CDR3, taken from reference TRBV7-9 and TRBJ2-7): DTGVSQNPRHKITKRGQNVTFRCDPISEHNRLYWYRQTLGQGPEFLTYFQNEAQLEKSRLLSDRFSAERPKGSFSTLEIQRTEQGDSAMYLCASSQPGTSAYEQYFGPGTRLTVT.

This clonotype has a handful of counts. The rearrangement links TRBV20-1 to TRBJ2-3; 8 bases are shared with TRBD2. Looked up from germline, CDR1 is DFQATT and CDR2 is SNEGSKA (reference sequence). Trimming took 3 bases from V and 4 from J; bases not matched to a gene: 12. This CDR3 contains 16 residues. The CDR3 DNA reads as TGCAGTGCTAGTTTCGTGGCGGGGGGCCCAGCAGATACGCAGTATTTT. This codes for CSASFVAGGPADTQYF.

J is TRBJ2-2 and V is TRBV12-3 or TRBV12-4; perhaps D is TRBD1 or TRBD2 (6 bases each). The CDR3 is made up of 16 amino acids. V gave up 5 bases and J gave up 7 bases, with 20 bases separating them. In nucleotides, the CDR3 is TGTGCCAGCAGTGACCCGTTGGGGGGCCAGGTCGGGGAGCTGTTTTTT. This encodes CASSDPLGGQVGELFF.

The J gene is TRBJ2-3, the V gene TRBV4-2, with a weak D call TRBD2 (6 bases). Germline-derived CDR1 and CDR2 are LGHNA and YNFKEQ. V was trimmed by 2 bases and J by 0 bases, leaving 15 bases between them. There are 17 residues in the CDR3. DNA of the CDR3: TGTGCCAGCAGCCAATTTTTGACGGGACTCAGCACAGATACGCAGTATTTT. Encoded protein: CASSQFLTGLSTDTQYF.

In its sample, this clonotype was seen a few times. CDR3 loop: CATRGLADSYNEQFF. The CDR3 DNA reads as TGTGCCACCAGGGGACTAGCCGACTCCTACAATGAGCAGTTCTTC. The chain uses TRBV24-1 and TRBJ2-1; 9 bases are shared with TRBD2. Germline-derived CDR1 and CDR2 are KGHDR and SFDVKD. J was trimmed by 0 bases and V by 7 bases; bases with no gene match: 3. This CDR3 contains 15 residues.

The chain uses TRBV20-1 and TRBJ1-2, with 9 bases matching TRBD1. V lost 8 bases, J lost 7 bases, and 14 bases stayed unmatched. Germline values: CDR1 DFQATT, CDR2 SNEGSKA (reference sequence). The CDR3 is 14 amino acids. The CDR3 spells CSPIPVGTGFGYTF. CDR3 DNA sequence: TGCAGTCCGATACCCGTCGGGACAGGGTTTGGCTACACCTTC.

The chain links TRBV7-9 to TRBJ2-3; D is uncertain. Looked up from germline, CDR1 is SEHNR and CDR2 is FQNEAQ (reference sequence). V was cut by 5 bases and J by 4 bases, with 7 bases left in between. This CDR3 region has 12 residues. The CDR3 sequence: CASSQPADTQYF. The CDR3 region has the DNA TGTGCCAGCAGCCAACCGGCAGATACGCAGTATTTT.

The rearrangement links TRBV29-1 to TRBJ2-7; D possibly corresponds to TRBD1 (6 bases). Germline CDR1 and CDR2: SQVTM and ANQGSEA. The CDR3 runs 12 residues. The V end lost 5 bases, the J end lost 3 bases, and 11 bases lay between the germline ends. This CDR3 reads CSVTDRNYEQYF. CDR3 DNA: TGCAGCGTTACGGACAGAAACTACGAGCAGTACTTC.

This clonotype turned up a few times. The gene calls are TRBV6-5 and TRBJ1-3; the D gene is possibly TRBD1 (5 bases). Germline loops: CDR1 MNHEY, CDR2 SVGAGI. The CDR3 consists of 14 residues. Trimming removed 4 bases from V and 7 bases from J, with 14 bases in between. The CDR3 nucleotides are TGTGCCAGCAGTTTGCAGGGAAAAGGGAACACCATATATTTT. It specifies CASSLQGKGNTIYF.

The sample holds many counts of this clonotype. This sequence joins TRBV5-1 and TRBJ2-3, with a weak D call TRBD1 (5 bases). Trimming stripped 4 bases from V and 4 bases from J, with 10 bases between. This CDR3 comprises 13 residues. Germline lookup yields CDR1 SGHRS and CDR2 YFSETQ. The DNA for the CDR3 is TGCGCCAGCAGCCCCCTAGGGGCAGATACGCAGTATTTT. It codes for CASSPLGADTQYF.

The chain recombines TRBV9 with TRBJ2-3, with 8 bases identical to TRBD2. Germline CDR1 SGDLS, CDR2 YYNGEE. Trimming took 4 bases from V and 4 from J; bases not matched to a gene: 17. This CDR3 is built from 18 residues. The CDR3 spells CASSSDRLAGNGADTQYF. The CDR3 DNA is TGTGCCAGCAGCTCCGATCGGTTAGCGGGAAACGGAGCAGATACGCAGTATTTT.

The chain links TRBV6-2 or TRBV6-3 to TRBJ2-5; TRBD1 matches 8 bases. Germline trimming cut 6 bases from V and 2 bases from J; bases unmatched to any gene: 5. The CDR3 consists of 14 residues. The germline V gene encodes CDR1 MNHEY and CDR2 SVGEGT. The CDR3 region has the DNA TGTGCCAGCAGCGACAGGGGCCCGCAAGAGACCCAGTACTTC. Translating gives CASSDRGPQETQYF.

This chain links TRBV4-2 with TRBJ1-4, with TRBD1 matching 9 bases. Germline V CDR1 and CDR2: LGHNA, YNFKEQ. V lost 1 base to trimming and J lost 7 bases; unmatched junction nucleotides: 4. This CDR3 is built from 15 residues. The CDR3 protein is CASSQATGGGEKLFF. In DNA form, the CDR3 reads TGTGCCAGCAGCCAAGCGACAGGGGGAGGTGAAAAACTGTTTTTT.

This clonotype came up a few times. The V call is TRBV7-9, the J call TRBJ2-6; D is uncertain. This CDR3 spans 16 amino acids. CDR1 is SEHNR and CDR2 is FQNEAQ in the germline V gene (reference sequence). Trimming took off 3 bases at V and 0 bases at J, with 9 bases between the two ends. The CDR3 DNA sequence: TGTGCCAGCAGCTTCCTCGTTGACTCTGGGGCCAACGTCCTGACTTTC. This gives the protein CASSFLVDSGANVLTF. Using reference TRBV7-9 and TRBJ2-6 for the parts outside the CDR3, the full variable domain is DTGVSQNPRHKITKRGQNVTFRCDPISEHNRLYWYRQTLGQGPEFLTYFQNEAQLEKSRLLSDRFSAERPKGSFSTLEIQRTEQGDSAMYLCASSFLVDSGANVLTFGAGSRLTVL.